The following is a T cell receptor (beta chain) sequence with its context. Antigen specificity is unknown. This entry is derived from a study of cytomegalovirus exposure and HLA in healthy donors. PCR was performed using 60 Vbeta and 13 Jbeta primers. Sequencing used immunoSEQ multiplex PCR; TCRdb keeps in-frame clones, though not all of them. The sample has 90,000 to 130,000 clones; about 70% are singletons. Trimming took off 8 bases at V and 3 bases at J, with 10 bases between the two ends. CDR1 and CDR2 from the germline V gene are MGHDK and SYGVNS. The CDR3 is 12 residues long. Overall study findings and caveats: TCR sequences were mostly rare, though some public TCRs occurred in many donors.

The chain combines TRBV25-1 with TRBJ2-5; maybe TRBD2 (6 bases). The source is a woman aged 25 to 39 in good health and CMV-seronegative. Sequenced: PBMCs. The DNA for the CDR3 is TGTGCCAGCTCGGAGGGGAAAGAGACCCAGTACTTC. Amino acids: CASSEGKETQYF.